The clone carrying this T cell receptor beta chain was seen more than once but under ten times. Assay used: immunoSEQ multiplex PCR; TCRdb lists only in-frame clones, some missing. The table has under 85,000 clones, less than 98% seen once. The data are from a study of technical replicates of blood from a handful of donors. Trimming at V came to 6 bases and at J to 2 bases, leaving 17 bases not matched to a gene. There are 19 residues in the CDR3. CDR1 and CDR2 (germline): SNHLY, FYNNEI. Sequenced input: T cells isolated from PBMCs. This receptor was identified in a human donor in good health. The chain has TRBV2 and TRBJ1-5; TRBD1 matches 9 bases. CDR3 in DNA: TGTGCCAGCAGGGGCAGGGACAGGGTGAGGTCTTGGCGCAATCAGCCCCAGCATTTT. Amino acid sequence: CASRGRDRVRSWRNQPQHF.